This record concerns one TCR beta chain sequence. The antigen is undetermined. The germline CDR1 and CDR2 sequences are MNHEY and SMNVEV (reference sequence). The ends lost 0 bases at V and 4 bases at J; junction bases unmatched: 6. The CDR3 runs to 16 residues. This entry comes from a study of blood T cells in healthy people across ages. A sample-barcoded 5' primer and a J-beta primer mix were used in a second PCR of roughly 7 to 11 cycles. The template-switch adaptor, which had 12 random nucleotides, put a tag on each cDNA molecule. TCRdb re-called the 5' RACE reads through MiXCR, storing one row per CDR3 protein. The sample shows around 1.1 million distinct CDR3 sequences, about two fifths of them seen only once. Study results and limitations: The unsorted PBMCs prevented any conclusive comparison of naive versus antigen-experienced cells.

Donor samples were obtained from healthy Caucasian individuals from Russia, aged about 6 to 100. Total RNA, at least 6 micrograms per sample, was extracted from PBMCs. Sequenced sample: blood. The receptor was derived from a man younger than 30 in good health. This chain uses TRBV27 with TRBJ2-3, with 8 bases matching TRBD1. The CDR3 sequence is CASSLSRTGFSDTQYF. The CDR3 DNA sequence: TGTGCCAGCAGTTTATCGAGGACAGGGTTTTCAGATACGCAGTATTTT.